This T cell receptor beta chain was retrieved from a study of blood T cell repertoires in COVID-19. Study information: Samples taken during acute and convalescent COVID-19 were collected in the United States, Italy and Spain. PBMCs, B-cell-depleted T cells, or T cells provided the cDNA or gDNA that made up the material.

The J segment lost 9 bases and the V segment lost 0 bases, leaving 8 bases of the junction unmatched. The CDR3 sequence is 15 residues long. Germline-derived CDR1 and CDR2 are SGHRS and YFSETQ. In the source study's methods: Amplification from reference gene primers served as the basis for estimated nucleated cell counts. The method was immunoSEQ multiplex PCR; TCRdb's version includes in-frame clones alone and lacks a portion of them. The DNA gave D and trimming, while V, J and clone size come from that table. The table has about 99,000 clones, approximately 85% seen once; the top ten hold 15% to 20%.

The V call is TRBV5-1, the J call TRBJ2-7; TRBD1 matches 11 bases. This TCR came from an elderly woman with active or convalescent COVID-19. The sequenced sample consisted of peripheral blood. The CDR3 region has the DNA TGCGCCAGCAGCTTGGCCGGGACAGGGGGTATTGGGCAGTACTTC. Protein: CASSLAGTGGIGQYF.